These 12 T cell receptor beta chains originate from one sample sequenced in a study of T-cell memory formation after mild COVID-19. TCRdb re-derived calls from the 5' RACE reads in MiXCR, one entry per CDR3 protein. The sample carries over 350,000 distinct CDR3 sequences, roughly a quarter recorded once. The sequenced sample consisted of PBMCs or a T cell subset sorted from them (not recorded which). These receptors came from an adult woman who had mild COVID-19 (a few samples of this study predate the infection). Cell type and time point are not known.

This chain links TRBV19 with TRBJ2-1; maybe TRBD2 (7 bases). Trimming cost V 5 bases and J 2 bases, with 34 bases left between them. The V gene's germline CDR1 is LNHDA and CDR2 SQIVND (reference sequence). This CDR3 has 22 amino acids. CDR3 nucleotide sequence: TGTGCCAGTAGTGGTGGGAGGGGGACCCCTAAAGACCCCCAATTAACCTACAATGAGCAGTTCTTC. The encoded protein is CASSGGRGTPKDPQLTYNEQFF.

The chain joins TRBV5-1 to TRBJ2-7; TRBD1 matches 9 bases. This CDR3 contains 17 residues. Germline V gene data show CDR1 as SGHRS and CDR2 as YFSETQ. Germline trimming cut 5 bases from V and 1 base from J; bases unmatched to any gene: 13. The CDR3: CASRRGQGGSGSYEQYF. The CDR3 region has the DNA TGCGCCAGCAGGCGGGGACAGGGAGGATCGGGTTCCTACGAGCAGTACTTC.

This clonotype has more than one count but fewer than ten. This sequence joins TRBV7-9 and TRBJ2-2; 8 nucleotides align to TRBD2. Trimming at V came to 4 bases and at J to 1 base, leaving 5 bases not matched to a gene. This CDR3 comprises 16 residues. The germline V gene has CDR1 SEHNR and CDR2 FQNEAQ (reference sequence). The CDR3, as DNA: TGTGCCAGCAGCTCGGCGGGGGGACGGAACACCGGGGAGCTGTTTTTT. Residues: CASSSAGGRNTGELFF.

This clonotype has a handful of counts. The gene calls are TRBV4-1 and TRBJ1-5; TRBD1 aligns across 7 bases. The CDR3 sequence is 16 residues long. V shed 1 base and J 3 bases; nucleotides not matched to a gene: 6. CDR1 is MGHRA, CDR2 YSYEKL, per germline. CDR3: CASSQAGQPNNQPQHF. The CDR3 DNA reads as TGCGCCAGCAGCCAAGCGGGACAGCCTAACAATCAGCCCCAGCATTTT.

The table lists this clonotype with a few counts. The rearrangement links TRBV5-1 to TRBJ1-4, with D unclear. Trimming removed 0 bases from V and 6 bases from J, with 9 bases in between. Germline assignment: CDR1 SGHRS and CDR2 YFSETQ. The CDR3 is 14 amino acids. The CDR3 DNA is TGCGCCAGCAGCTTGGACCCGGATGATGAAAAACTGTTTTTT. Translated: CASSLDPDDEKLFF.

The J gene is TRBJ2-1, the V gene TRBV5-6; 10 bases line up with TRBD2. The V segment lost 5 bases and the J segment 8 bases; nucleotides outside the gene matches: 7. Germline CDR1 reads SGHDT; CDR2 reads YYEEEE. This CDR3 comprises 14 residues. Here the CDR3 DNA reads TGTGCCAGCAGACGACTAGCGGGTAGATATGAGCAGTTCTTC. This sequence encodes CASRRLAGRYEQFF.

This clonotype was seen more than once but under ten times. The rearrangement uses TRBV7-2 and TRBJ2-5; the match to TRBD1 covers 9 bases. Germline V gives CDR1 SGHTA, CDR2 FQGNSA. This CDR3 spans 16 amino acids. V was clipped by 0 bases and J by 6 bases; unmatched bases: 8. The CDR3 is CASSLAPGTGRQTQYF. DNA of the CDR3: TGTGCCAGCAGCTTAGCGCCGGGGACAGGGAGACAGACCCAGTACTTC.

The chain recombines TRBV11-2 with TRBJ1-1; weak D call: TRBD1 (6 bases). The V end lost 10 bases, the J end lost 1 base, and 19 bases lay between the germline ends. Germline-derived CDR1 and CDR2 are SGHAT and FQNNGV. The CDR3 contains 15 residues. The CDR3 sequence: CATAWGWGANTEAFF. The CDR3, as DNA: TGTGCCACCGCCTGGGGATGGGGGGCGAACACTGAAGCTTTCTTT.

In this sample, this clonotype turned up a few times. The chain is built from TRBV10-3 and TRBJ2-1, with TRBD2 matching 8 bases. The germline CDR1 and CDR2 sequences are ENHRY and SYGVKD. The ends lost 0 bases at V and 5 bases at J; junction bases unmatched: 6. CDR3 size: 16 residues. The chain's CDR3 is CAISESQTSGNNEQFF. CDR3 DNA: TGTGCCATCAGTGAGTCGCAAACTAGCGGTAACAATGAGCAGTTCTTC.

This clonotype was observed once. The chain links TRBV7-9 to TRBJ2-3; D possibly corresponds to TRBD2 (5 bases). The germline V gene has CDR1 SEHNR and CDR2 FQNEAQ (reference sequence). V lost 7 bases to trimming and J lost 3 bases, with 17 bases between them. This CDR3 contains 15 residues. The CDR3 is CASTLGLGRTDTQYF. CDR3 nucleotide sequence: TGTGCCAGCACCCTCGGACTCGGCCGAACAGATACGCAGTATTTT.

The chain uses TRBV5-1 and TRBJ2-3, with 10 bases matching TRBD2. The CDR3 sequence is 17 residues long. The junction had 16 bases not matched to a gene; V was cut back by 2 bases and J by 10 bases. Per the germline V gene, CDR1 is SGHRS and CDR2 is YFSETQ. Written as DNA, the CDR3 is TGCGCCAGCAGCTTCAACGCTCAAGCGGGGGGGCTCGGGGCGCAGTATTTT. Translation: CASSFNAQAGGLGAQYF.

CDR3 region: CASSEGRNLYNEQFF. CDR3 coding DNA: TGTGCCAGCAGCGAGGGACGGAATCTCTACAATGAGCAGTTCTTC. The rearrangement joins TRBV9 to TRBJ2-1, with D perhaps assigned TRBD1 or TRBD2 (5 bases each). Germline-derived CDR1 and CDR2 are SGDLS and YYNGEE. The CDR3 spans 15 residues. Trimming shortened V by 3 bases and J by 3 bases, and 13 bases separated the two germline ends.